The source of this T cell receptor (beta chain) is a study of CXCR3-negative and CXCR3-positive naive CD8 T cells. Study summary: Sequencing yielded about 150 million TRB reads, roughly 1.5 +/- 0.3 million per library.

This CDR3 has 15 amino acids. Per the germline V gene, CDR1 is SGHRS and CDR2 is YFSETQ. In preparing the TRB cDNA libraries, 5' RACE with UMI labels was used. TCRdb re-analyzed the 5' RACE reads; it lists each CDR3 protein once, without DNA. This sample's clone table lists 5,500 to 6,000 distinct CDR3 sequences. CD45RO-CCR7+CD27+CD95- cells counted as naive CD8+ T cells. What was sequenced was naive CXCR3- CD8+ T cells from blood. Specified subset: CD45RO-CCR7+CD27+CD95- naive CD8+ T cells lacking CXCR3 (TNR3-). The sequence was collected from a human donor in good health. Some clones in this sample may be carry-over from other donors' samples. The rearrangement uses TRBV5-1 and TRBJ2-7; TCRdb's assignment of TRBD2 cannot be checked, as there is no DNA. The CDR3: CASSFLGGDIYEQYF.